This record covers a single T cell receptor (beta chain). It has no known antigen specificity. Per-base quality was not reported, and no clone a single base away is much larger than it. All of the isolated RNA was reverse transcribed with the High Capacity cDNA Reverse Transcription Kit, so expressed TCRB transcripts were sequenced. Naive, central memory and regulatory T cell samples underwent deep immunoSEQ sequencing, averaging around 4 million total reads per sample. After sorted cells were lysed in RLT buffer, RNA was extracted with DNase-treated RNeasy Micro or Mini kits, with the choice depending on cell number. To prevent cross-contamination, every cell subset was processed on its own, while patient and healthy donor samples were processed together. TCRB sequences were amplified from cDNA with the immunoSEQ multiplex PCR, producing 87-bp fragments spanning the CDR3 region. Sequencing of the amplicons was done on the Illumina HiSeq platform. As for the authors' bioinformatics: PCR bias was computationally corrected using synthetic template baselines, reads within Hamming distance 2 were collapsed, and singletons that could not be merged were discarded. By aligning reads against IMGT, V, D and J genes, CDR3 length, and insertions or deletions at six rearrangement sites were assigned. Within each subset, clonotype counts were normalized to sorted cell number, after which true diversity and Gini coefficients were computed with the tcR R package. The overlap coefficient, calculated on TCRB nucleotide sequences, was used to measure repertoire sharing. As stored in TCRdb, this immuneACCESS dataset retains in-frame rearrangements with V and J assigned. A fraction of the clones does not appear; measured against another copy, unresolved V genes explain less than half of the discrepancy, and the remainder lacks a known reason. The V and J calls and clone size are taken from that table; D and trimming were inferred from the DNA. This sample lists roughly 150,000 clones; roughly 8% were detected once. The ten largest clones represent approximately 0.87% of the sample.

These data originate in a study of beta chain features in type 1 diabetes (dated by TCRdb to 2016 to 2019). About the investigation overall: Mean age, gender distribution, total cell number and subset yield did not differ between patients and healthy donors. A total of roughly 98,000,000 sorted cells were examined across all samples, and a strong correlation was observed between cell number per subset and RNA yield. In the study, recently diagnosed type 1 diabetes patients and matched healthy donors were compared on the TCRB repertoires of their sorted circulating CD4+ T cell subsets. Whereas all 28 donors provided naive and central memory subsets, regulatory and stem cell-like memory subsets were isolated from just 8 patients and about 8 healthy donors.

Each donor gave one peripheral blood draw, approximately 110 mL on average, collected into heparinised tubes. Using a panel that included CD45RO, CCR7, CD25, CD127, CD95 and CD27, naive, central memory, regulatory and stem cell-like memory CD4+ T cells were sorted on a BD FACSAria II. Every sorted population had a purity above 95%. PBMCs were separated immediately by Lymphoprep density gradient centrifugation and were stained directly, without being cultured. So that batch effects would be minimized, each experiment stained and sorted samples in pairs, pairing one healthy donor with one patient. The CDR3 starts with the cysteine, ends with the phenylalanine, and has 12 residues. The entry retains the CDR3 DNA only, 36 bases that are in frame from base 1. In the germline V gene (reference sequence), CDR1 corresponds to MNHNY and CDR2 to SVGAGI. V sheds 6 bases and J sheds 5 bases, leaving 8 bases between their ends.

General findings and caveats noted by the study authors: Naive, central memory and regulatory TCRB repertoires appeared to be more similar among patients than among healthy donors. Because cDNA was sequenced instead of genomic DNA, highly expressing activated cells could be over-represented, though the groups showed no difference in activation or CD3 levels. Shorter templates might have been favored by PCR, but patient and control samples were amplified and corrected together, so both groups would have been affected equally by any skew. Because small numbers of individuals were included in the HLA sub-analyses, any influence of HLA type on TCRB rearrangement was left unresolved. Fewer insertions and more nucleotide deletions at VDJ recombination sites were observed in patients with type 1 diabetes, implying thymic rearrangement abnormalities. Type 1 diabetes patients showed a moderate but significant shortening of TCRB CDR3 length in all four CD4+ subsets.

The receptor's source is a woman aged 40 to 49 with type 1 diabetes. The sequenced sample consisted of central memory CD4+ T cells from blood. The chain links TRBV6-6 with TRBJ2-1, and possibly TRBD2, on 5 matching bases. CDR3 region: CASRLGNNEQFF. At the DNA level, the sequence is TGTGCCAGCAGACTAGGGAACAATGAGCAGTTCTTC.